Presented here are 23 T cell receptor beta chains from one specimen sequenced in a study of blood T cell repertoires in COVID-19. Here immunoSEQ multiplex PCR was the method, and the copy in TCRdb shows in-frame clones only, minus some. The table has approximately 280,000 clones, about 89% seen once. Sequenced material: peripheral blood. Receptor source: a man aged 35-49 years with acute or convalescent COVID-19.

V is TRBV19 and J is TRBJ1-5, with 7 nucleotides matching TRBD1. Germline values: CDR1 LNHDA, CDR2 SQIVND (reference sequence). The CDR3 extends over 13 amino acids. With 6 bases clipped from V and 6 bases from J, the junction kept 5 bases outside the gene matches. The CDR3 reads CASRQGKAQPQHF. DNA of the CDR3: TGTGCCAGTAGACAGGGGAAGGCTCAGCCCCAGCATTTT.

This sequence joins TRBV14 and TRBJ2-7; 8 bases fit TRBD1. Trimming at V came to 1 base and at J to 2 bases, leaving 4 bases not matched to a gene. Germline V gene sequence: CDR1 SGHDN, CDR2 FVKESK. The CDR3 sequence is 15 residues long. CDR3 DNA: TGTGCCAGCAGCCAAGGTCTGACAGGGGCCTACGAGCAGTACTTC. This sequence encodes CASSQGLTGAYEQYF.

In the case of this clone: The sample carries other DNA sequences with the same CDR3. In DNA form, the CDR3 reads TGTGCCAGCAGTTCTAGCGGGGGGTCTTACAATGAGCAGTTCTTC. It is translated as CASSSSGGSYNEQFF. The chain has TRBV6-5 and TRBJ2-1; 11 positions agree with TRBD2. CDR3 length: 15 residues. From germline, CDR1 is MNHEY and CDR2 SVGAGI. J gave up 4 bases and V 4 bases, and 3 bases lay outside the gene matches.

The rearrangement joins TRBV30 to TRBJ1-4; D call uncertain. Germline V gene data show CDR1 as GTSNPN and CDR2 as SVGIG (reference sequence). The CDR3 has 15 residues. V dropped 2 bases and J dropped 3 bases, with 13 bases sitting between them. CDR3 residues: CAWSLLRSANEKLFF. For the CDR3, the DNA is TGTGCCTGGAGTCTATTAAGATCTGCTAATGAAAAACTGTTTTTT.

This clone showed up just once. The chain couples TRBV6-6 to TRBJ1-2; 8 nucleotides match TRBD1. CDR1 and CDR2 (germline): MNHNY, SVGAGI (reference sequence). This CDR3 is built from 15 residues. Trimming took 5 bases from V and 8 from J; bases not matched to a gene: 13. The CDR3 spells CASSTLQGGGGGYTF. DNA of the CDR3: TGTGCCAGCAGTACCCTACAGGGGGGAGGAGGAGGCTACACCTTC.

J is TRBJ2-1 and V is TRBV24-1; weak D call: TRBD2 (5 bases). Germline assignment: CDR1 KGHDR and CDR2 SFDVKD. The CDR3 totals 17 residues. V was pared by 5 bases and J by 0 bases, with 16 bases between. The CDR3 loop reads CATSAPTGSSSYNEQFF. The CDR3 region has the DNA TGTGCCACCAGTGCTCCAACGGGGTCTTCCTCCTACAATGAGCAGTTCTTC.

The rearrangement links TRBV7-2 to TRBJ2-7, with D perhaps TRBD2 (5 bases). Per the germline V gene, CDR1 is SGHTA and CDR2 is FQGNSA. V shed 6 bases and J shed 6 bases, with 24 bases lying between them. This CDR3 has 16 amino acids. Here the CDR3 reads CASSQSGDPRMGEQYF. The CDR3 DNA reads as TGTGCCAGCAGTCAGTCCGGGGATCCGAGGATGGGCGAGCAGTACTTC.

The J gene is TRBJ2-3, the V gene TRBV7-8, with 15 bases fitting TRBD2. Germline V gives CDR1 SGHVS, CDR2 FQNEAQ. CDR3 size: 18 residues. The ends lost 6 bases at V and 1 base at J; junction bases unmatched: 8. In nucleotides, the CDR3 is TGTGCCAGCAGTAAAGGACTAGCGGGGGGGCCCGGCACAGATACGCAGTATTTT. Encoded protein: CASSKGLAGGPGTDTQYF.

The V gene is TRBV7-6, the J gene TRBJ1-2, with D unclear. Trimming removed 4 bases at V and 7 bases at J, with 13 bases between. There are 13 residues in the CDR3. Germline assignment: CDR1 SGHVS and CDR2 FNYEAQ. The CDR3 nucleotides are TGTGCCAGCAGCTCGGGAACCGCGGCTGGCTACACCTTC. Encoded protein: CASSSGTAAGYTF.

This clone has more than one count but fewer than ten. J is TRBJ1-5 and V is TRBV5-1; maybe TRBD1 (5 bases). V lost 4 bases and J lost 2, with 7 bases in between. This CDR3 has 13 residues. Germline-derived CDR1 and CDR2 are SGHRS and YFSETQ. CDR3 DNA sequence: TGCGCCAGCAGCAGGGGCGGCAATCAGCCCCAGCATTTT. Its protein product is CASSRGGNQPQHF.

The chain uses TRBV21-1 and TRBJ2-1; TRBD2 was called by the table and not checked on the DNA. TRBV21-1 corresponds to a pseudogene. The CDR3 contains 17 residues. CDR3 amino acids: CASSTGLAGGIYNEQFF. In nucleotides, the CDR3 is TGTGCCAGCAGCACGGGACTAGCGGGGGGGATTTACAATGAGCAGTTCTTC.

J is TRBJ2-1 and V is TRBV10-3; the match to TRBD1 covers 8 bases. This CDR3 contains 14 residues. CDR1 and CDR2 (germline): ENHRY, SYGVKD. Trimming took 6 bases from V and 5 from J; bases not matched to a gene: 6. The chain's CDR3 is CAIRRTGTNNEQFF. The CDR3, as DNA: TGTGCCATCAGGCGGACAGGGACCAACAATGAGCAGTTCTTC.

This chain uses TRBV6-5 with TRBJ1-4; D not certain. The CDR3 is made up of 14 amino acids. CDR1 is MNHEY and CDR2 is SVGAGI in the germline V gene. Trimming stripped 7 bases from V and 3 bases from J, with 12 bases between. The CDR3 bases are TGTGCCAGCACCCTAACGTCCGCTAATGAAAAACTGTTTTTT. It codes for CASTLTSANEKLFF.

This sequence joins TRBV6-6 and TRBJ1-2; D ambiguous. The CDR3 loop spans 16 amino acids. Looked up from germline, CDR1 is MNHNY and CDR2 is SVGAGI (reference sequence). Deletions cut 2 bases from V and 3 bases from J, with 16 bases between. The CDR3, as DNA: TGTGCCAGCAGTTACGAGGGCAGGCCGGGAGACTATGGCTACACCTTC. This translates into CASSYEGRPGDYGYTF.

The sample holds one count of this clone. J is TRBJ2-1 and V is TRBV6-1; D possibly corresponds to TRBD2 (5 bases). This CDR3 has 17 amino acids. V was clipped by 2 bases and J by 0 bases, with 14 bases between them. CDR1 is MNHNS, CDR2 SASEGT, per germline. CDR3 protein: CASSERASFSSYNEQFF. The CDR3 region has the DNA TGTGCCAGCAGTGAAAGGGCTAGCTTTAGCTCCTACAATGAGCAGTTCTTC.

The V gene is TRBV5-6, the J gene TRBJ1-1; perhaps TRBD1 as D (5 bases). The CDR3 has 14 amino acids. Deletions cut 4 bases from V and 3 bases from J, with 13 bases between. From germline, CDR1 is SGHDT and CDR2 YYEEEE. The CDR3 DNA follows: TGTGCCAGCAGCCCCCCAGGGTTGGACACTGAAGCTTTCTTT. It codes for CASSPPGLDTEAFF.

The gene calls are TRBV5-1 and TRBJ2-1; 7 bases agree with TRBD1. Germline V lookup: CDR1 SGHRS, CDR2 YFSETQ. V lost 4 bases and J lost 7; bases outside the gene matches: 2. This CDR3 contains 12 residues. CDR3: CASSLTGNEQFF. Here the CDR3 DNA reads TGCGCCAGCAGCCTGACAGGGAATGAGCAGTTCTTC.

In regard to this clone: Distinct nucleotide sequences in the sample also encode this CDR3. CDR3 coding DNA: TGTGCCAGCGGTCAGAACTCTGGAAACACCATATATTTT. Its protein product is CASGQNSGNTIYF. The V gene is TRBV12-3 or TRBV12-4, the J gene TRBJ1-3; D gene uncertain. The CDR3 extends over 13 amino acids. V was trimmed by 8 bases and J by 0 bases, leaving 8 bases between them.

The V call is TRBV11-2, the J call TRBJ2-7, with 11 bases aligning to TRBD2. The CDR3 loop spans 16 amino acids. Germline V lookup: CDR1 SGHAT, CDR2 FQNNGV. V dropped 5 bases and J dropped 2; count of bases not matched to a gene: 8. The CDR3 region is CASSLQLAGAAYEQYF. CDR3 DNA sequence: TGTGCCAGCAGCCTCCAACTAGCGGGGGCGGCCTACGAGCAGTACTTC.

To note about this clone: An end of the junction does not agree with germline; a read error may underlie this. The chain joins TRBV30 to TRBJ2-1; TRBD2 matches 7 bases. Germline V gene data show CDR1 as GTSNPN and CDR2 as SVGIG (reference sequence). The CDR3 loop spans 12 amino acids. CDR3 residues: CAWSWDYDEQFF. In nucleotides, the CDR3 is TGTGCCTGGAGTTGGGACTACGATGAGCAGTTCTTC.

The V call is TRBV5-1, the J call TRBJ2-7; 7 bases fit TRBD1. The J segment lost 6 bases and the V segment lost 4 bases, leaving 4 bases of the junction unmatched. Germline V lookup: CDR1 SGHRS, CDR2 YFSETQ. The CDR3 consists of 12 residues. The chain's CDR3 is CASSQQGSEQYF. Written as DNA, the CDR3 is TGCGCCAGCAGCCAACAGGGGAGCGAGCAGTACTTC.

The V and J genes are TRBV7-2 and TRBJ1-5, with 10 positions matching TRBD1. The CDR3 has 16 amino acids. Germline loops: CDR1 SGHTA, CDR2 FQGNSA. V lost 2 bases, J lost 7 bases, and 8 bases stayed unmatched. As DNA, the CDR3 is TGTGCCAGCAGCTTACTGGGACAGGGGAGTTACCAGCCCCAGCATTTT. Amino acid sequence: CASSLLGQGSYQPQHF.

The rearrangement joins TRBV10-1 to TRBJ2-7; weak D call: TRBD2 (6 bases). V was trimmed by 2 bases and J by 7 bases, leaving 9 bases between them. The V gene's germline CDR1 is WNHNN and CDR2 SYGVQD (reference sequence). This CDR3 has 12 amino acids. CDR3: CASSEGGLEQYF. CDR3 coding DNA: TGCGCCAGCAGTGAGGGGGGGTTGGAGCAGTACTTC.